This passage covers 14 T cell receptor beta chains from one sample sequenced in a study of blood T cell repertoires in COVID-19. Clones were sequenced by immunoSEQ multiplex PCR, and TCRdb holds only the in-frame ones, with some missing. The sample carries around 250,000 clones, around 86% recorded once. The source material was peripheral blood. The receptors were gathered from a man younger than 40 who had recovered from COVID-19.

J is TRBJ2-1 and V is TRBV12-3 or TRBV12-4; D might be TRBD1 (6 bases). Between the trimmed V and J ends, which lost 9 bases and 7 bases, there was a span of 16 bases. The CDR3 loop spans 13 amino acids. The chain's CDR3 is CASRREGVNEQFF. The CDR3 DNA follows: TGTGCCAGTAGACGAGAGGGGGTGAATGAGCAGTTCTTC.

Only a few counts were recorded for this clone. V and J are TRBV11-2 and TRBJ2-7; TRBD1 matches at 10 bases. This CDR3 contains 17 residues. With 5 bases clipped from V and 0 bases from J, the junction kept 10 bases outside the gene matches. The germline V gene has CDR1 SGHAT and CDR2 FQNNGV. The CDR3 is CASSDRWGQGNSYEQYV. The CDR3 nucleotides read TGTGCCAGCAGCGATAGGTGGGGACAGGGGAACTCCTACGAGCAGTACGTC.

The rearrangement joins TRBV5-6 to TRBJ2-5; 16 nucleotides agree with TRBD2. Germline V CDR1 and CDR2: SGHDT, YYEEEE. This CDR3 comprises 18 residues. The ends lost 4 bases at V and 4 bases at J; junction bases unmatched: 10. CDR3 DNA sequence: TGTGCCAGCAGCCAGCTGGGGACTAGCGGGGGGGCCGGAGAGACCCAGTACTTC. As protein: CASSQLGTSGGAGETQYF.

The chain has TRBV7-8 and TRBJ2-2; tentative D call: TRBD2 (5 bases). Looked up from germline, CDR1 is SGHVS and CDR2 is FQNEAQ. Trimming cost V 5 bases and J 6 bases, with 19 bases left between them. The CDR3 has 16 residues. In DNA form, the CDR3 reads TGTGCCAGCAGCGCGGAGCGGTTCGCAGTTGCCGGGGAGCTGTTTTTT. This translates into CASSAERFAVAGELFF.

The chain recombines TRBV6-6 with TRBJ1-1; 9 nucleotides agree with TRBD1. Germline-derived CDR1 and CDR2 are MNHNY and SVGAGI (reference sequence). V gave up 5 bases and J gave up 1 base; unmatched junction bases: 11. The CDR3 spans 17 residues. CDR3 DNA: TGTGCCAGCAGTCAGGACAGGGGAGTTTTCCGGAACACTGAAGCTTTCTTT. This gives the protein CASSQDRGVFRNTEAFF.

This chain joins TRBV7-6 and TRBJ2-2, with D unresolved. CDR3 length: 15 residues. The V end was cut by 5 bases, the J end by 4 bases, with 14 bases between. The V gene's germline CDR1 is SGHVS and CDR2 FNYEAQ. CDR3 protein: CASSPRPDFTGELFF. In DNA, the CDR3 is TGTGCCAGCAGCCCCCGCCCCGACTTCACCGGGGAGCTGTTTTTT. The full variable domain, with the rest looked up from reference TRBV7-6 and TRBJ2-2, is GAGVSQSPRYKVTKRGQDVALRCDPISGHVSLYWYRQALGQGPEFLTYFNYEAQQDKSGLPNDRFSAERPEGSISTLTIQRTEQRDSAMYRCASSPRPDFTGELFFGEGSRLTVL.

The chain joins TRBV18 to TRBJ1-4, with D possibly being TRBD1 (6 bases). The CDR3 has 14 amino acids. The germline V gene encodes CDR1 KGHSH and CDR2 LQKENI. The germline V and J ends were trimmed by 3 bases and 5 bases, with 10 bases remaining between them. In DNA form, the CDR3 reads TGTGCCAGCTCACCCACAGGGCCAAATGAAAAACTGTTTTTT. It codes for CASSPTGPNEKLFF.

CDR3 amino acids: CASSQGDRGRGVAGNTIYF. The CDR3 coding sequence is TGCGCCAGCAGCCAAGGGGACAGGGGGCGAGGGGTGGCTGGAAACACCATATATTTT. The J gene is TRBJ1-3, the V gene TRBV4-1, with 12 positions matching TRBD1. Losses at the gene ends were 1 base for V and 2 bases for J; bases not matched to a gene: 9. This CDR3 has 19 residues. Germline loops: CDR1 MGHRA, CDR2 YSYEKL.

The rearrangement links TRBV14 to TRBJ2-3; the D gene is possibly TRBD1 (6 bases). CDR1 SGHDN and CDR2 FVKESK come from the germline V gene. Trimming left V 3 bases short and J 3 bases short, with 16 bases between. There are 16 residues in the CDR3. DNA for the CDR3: TGTGCCAGCAGCCAGGGGGCTAGCCGGGCGACAGATACGCAGTATTTT. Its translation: CASSQGASRATDTQYF.

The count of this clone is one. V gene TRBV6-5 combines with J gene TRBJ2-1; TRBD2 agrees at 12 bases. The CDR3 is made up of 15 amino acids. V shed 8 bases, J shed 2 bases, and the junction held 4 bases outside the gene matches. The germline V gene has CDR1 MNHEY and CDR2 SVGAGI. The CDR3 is CASALAGGPYNEQFF. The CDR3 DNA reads TGTGCCAGCGCACTAGCGGGGGGACCCTACAATGAGCAGTTCTTC.

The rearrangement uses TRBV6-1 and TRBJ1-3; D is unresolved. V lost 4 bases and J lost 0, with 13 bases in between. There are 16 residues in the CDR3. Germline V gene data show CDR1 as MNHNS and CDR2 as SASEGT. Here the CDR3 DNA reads TGTGCCAGCAGTGTGGAGGTCGCAGGCTCTGGAAACACCATATATTTT. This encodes CASSVEVAGSGNTIYF.

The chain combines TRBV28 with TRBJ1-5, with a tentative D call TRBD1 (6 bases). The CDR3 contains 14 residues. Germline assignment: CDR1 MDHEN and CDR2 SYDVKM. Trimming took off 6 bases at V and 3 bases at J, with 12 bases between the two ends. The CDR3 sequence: CASSSGQLNQPQHF. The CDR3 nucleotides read TGTGCCAGCAGCTCTGGACAGCTCAATCAGCCCCAGCATTTT.

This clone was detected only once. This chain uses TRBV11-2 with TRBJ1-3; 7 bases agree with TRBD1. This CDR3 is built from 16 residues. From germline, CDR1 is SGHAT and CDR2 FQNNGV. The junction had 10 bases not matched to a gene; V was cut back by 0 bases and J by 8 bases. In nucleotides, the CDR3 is TGTGCCAGCAGCTTAGATAGGGGGCTCAGACTGGACACCATATATTTT. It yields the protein CASSLDRGLRLDTIYF.

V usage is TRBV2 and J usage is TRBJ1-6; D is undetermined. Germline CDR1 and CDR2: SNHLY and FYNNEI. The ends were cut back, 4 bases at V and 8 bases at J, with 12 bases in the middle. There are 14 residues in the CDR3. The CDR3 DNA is TGTGCCAGCAGTGTCGGGGATGCGGATTCACCCCTCCACTTT. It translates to CASSVGDADSPLHF.